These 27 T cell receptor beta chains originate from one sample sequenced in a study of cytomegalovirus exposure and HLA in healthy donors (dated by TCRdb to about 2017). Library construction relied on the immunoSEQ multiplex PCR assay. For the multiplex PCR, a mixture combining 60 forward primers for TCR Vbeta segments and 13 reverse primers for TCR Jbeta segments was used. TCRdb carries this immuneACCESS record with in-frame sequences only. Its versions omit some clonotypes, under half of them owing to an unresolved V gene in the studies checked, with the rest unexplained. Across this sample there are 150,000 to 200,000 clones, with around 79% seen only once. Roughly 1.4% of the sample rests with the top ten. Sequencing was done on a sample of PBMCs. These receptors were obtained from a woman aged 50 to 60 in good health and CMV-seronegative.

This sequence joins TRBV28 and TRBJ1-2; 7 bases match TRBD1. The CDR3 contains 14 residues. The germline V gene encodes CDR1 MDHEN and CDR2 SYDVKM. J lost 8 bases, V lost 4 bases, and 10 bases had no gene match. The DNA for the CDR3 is TGTGCCAGCAGTTCTACAGGGGCCCTCTCCGGCTACACCTTC. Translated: CASSSTGALSGYTF.

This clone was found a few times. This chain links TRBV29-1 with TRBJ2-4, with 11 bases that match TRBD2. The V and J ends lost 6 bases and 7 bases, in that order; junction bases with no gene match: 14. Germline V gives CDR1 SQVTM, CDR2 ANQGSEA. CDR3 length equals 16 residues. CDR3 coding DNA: TGCAGCGTGCTCCTAGCGGGAGGTGGGGTATGGAACATTCAGTACTTC. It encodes CSVLLAGGGVWNIQYF.

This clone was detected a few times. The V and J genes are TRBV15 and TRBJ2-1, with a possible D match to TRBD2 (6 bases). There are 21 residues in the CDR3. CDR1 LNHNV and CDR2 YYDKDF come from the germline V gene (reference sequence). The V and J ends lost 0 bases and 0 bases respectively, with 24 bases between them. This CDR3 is CATSRDARAGASDSSYNEQFF. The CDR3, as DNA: TGTGCCACCAGCAGAGATGCACGGGCCGGAGCTAGCGACAGCTCCTACAATGAGCAGTTCTTC. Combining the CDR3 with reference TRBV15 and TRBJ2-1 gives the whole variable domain DAMVIQNPRYQVTQFGKPVTLSCSQTLNHNVMYWYQQKSSQAPKLLFHYYDKDFNNEADTPDNFQSRRPNTSFCFLDIRSPGLGDTAMYLCATSRDARAGASDSSYNEQFFGPGTRLTVL.

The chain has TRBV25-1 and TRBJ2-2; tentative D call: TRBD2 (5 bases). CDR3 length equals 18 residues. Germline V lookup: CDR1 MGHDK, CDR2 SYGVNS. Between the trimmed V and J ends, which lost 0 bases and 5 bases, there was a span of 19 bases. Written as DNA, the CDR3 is TGTGCCAGCAGTGAATATGGACGTACGAAGTCGGGAACCGGGGAGCTGTTTTTT. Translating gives CASSEYGRTKSGTGELFF.

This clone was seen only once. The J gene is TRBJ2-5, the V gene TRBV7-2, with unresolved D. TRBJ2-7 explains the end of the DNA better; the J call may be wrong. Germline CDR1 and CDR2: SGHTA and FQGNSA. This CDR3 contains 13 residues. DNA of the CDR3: TGTGCCAGCAGCTTAGACACCTACTACGAGCAGTACTTC. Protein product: CASSLDTYYEQYF.

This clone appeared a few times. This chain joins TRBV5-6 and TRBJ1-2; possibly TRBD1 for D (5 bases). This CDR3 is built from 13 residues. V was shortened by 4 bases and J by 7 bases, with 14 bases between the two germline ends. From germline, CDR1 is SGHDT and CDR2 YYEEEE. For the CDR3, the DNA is TGTGCCAGCAGCCCCAGGGTGATTAGTGGCTACACCTTC. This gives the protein CASSPRVISGYTF. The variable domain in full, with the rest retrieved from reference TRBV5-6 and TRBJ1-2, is DAGVTQSPTHLIKTRGQQVTLRCSPKSGHDTVSWYQQALGQGPQFIFQYYEEEERQRGNFPDRFSGHQFPNYSSELNVNALLLGDSALYLCASSPRVISGYTFGSGTRLTVV.

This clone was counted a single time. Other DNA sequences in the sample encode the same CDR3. The CDR3 bases are TGTGCCAGCAGAGCGCGGGACAGGGGGACATATGAGCAGTTCTTC. Its protein product is CASRARDRGTYEQFF. The chain joins TRBV27 to TRBJ2-1; TRBD1 agrees at 11 bases. This CDR3 contains 15 residues. Unmatched junction bases numbered 9, after V lost 6 bases and J lost 8 bases. Germline V gene data show CDR1 as MNHEY and CDR2 as SMNVEV (reference sequence).

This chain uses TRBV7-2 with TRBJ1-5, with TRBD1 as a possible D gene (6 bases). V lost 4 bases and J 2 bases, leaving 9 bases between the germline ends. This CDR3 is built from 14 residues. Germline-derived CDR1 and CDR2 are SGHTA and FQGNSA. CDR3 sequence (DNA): TGTGCCAGCAGCTACCGACAGGGCAATCAGCCCCAGCATTTT. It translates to CASSYRQGNQPQHF. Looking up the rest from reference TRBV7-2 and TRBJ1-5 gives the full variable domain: GAGVSQSPSNKVTEKGKDVELRCDPISGHTALYWYRQSLGQGLEFLIYFQGNSAPDKSGLPSDRFSAERTGGSVSTLTIQRTQQEDSAVYLCASSYRQGNQPQHFGDGTRLSIL.

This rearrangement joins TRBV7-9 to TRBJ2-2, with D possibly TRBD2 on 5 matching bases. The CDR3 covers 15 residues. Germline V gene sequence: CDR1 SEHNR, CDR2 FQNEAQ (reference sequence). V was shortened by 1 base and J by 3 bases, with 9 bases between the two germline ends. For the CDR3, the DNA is TGTGCCAGCAGCTTAGATGCGAGGGACACCGGGGAGCTGTTTTTT. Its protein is CASSLDARDTGELFF.

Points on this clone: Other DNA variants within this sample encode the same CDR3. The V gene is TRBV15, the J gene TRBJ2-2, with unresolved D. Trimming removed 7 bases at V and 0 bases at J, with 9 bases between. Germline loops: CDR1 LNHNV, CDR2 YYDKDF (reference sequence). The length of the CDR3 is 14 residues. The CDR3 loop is CATNELANTGELFF. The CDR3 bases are TGTGCCACCAATGAGCTAGCGAACACCGGGGAGCTGTTTTTT.

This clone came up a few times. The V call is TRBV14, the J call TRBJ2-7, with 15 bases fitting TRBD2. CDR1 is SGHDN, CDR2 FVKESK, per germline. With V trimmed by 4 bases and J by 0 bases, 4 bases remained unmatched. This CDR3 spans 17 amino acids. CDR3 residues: CASSPGLAGGFSYEQYF. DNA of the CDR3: TGTGCCAGCAGCCCGGGACTAGCGGGGGGCTTCTCCTACGAGCAGTACTTC.

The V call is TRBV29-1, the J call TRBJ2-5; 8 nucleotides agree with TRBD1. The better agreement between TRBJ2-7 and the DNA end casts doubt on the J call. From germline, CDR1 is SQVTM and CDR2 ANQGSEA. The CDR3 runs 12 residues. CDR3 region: CSVEDRAYEQYF. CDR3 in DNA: TGCAGCGTTGAGGACAGGGCCTACGAGCAGTACTTC.

The CDR3 nucleotides read TGTGCCAGCAGTCGGGAAGATAGGATGAACTATGGCTACACCTTC. This encodes CASSREDRMNYGYTF. This sequence joins TRBV2 and TRBJ1-2; D remains ambiguous. The germline V gene has CDR1 SNHLY and CDR2 FYNNEI. Trimming pared 5 bases from V and 2 bases from J, leaving 15 bases between. This CDR3 has 15 amino acids.

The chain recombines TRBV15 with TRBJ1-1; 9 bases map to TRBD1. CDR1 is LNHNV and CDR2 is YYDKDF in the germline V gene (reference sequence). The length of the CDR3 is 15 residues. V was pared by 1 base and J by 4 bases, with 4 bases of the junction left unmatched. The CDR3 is CATSRGGQGGTEAFF. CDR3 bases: TGTGCCACCAGCAGAGGGGGACAGGGTGGCACTGAAGCTTTCTTT.

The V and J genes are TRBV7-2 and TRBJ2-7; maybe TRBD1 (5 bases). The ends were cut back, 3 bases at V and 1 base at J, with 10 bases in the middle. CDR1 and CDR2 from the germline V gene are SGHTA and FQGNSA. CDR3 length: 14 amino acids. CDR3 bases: TGTGCCAGCAGCTTGGGGCAGTGGTCCTACGAGCAGTACTTC. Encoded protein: CASSLGQWSYEQYF.

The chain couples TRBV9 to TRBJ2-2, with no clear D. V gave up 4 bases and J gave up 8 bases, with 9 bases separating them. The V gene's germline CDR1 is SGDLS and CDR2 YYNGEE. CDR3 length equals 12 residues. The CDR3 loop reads CASSPRWGELFF. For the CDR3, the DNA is TGTGCCAGCAGCCCCCGGTGGGGGGAGCTGTTTTTT.

The CDR3 protein is CASSITGAQAKNIQYF. The CDR3 region has the DNA TGCGCCAGCAGCATAACAGGGGCTCAAGCCAAAAACATTCAGTACTTC. The chain joins TRBV5-1 to TRBJ2-4; the match to TRBD1 covers 7 bases. V lost 4 bases, J lost 0 bases, and 7 bases stayed unmatched. CDR3 length equals 16 residues. Germline-derived CDR1 and CDR2 are SGHRS and YFSETQ. Full variable domain (rest looked up from reference TRBV5-1 and TRBJ2-4): KAGVTQTPRYLIKTRGQQVTLSCSPISGHRSVSWYQQTPGQGLQFLFEYFSETQRNKGNFPGRFSGRQFSNSRSEMNVSTLELGDSALYLCASSITGAQAKNIQYFGAGTRLSVL.

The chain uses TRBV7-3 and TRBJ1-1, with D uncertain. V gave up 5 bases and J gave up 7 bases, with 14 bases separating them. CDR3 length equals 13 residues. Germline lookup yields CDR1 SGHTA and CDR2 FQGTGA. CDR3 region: CASSVSASGEAFF. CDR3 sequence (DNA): TGTGCCAGCAGCGTCTCGGCCTCGGGTGAAGCTTTCTTT.

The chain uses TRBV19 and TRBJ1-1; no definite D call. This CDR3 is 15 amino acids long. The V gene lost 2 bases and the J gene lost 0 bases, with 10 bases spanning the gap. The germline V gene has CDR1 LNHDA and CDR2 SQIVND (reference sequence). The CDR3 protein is CASSIMAGMNTEAFF. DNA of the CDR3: TGTGCCAGTAGTATAATGGCAGGAATGAACACTGAAGCTTTCTTT.

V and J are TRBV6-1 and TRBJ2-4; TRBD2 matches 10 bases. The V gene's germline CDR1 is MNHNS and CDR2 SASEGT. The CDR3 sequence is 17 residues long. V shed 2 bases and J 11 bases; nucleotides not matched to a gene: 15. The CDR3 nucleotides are TGTGCCAGCAGTGAAAGACAGGGGAGGACTAGCGGACGTTTTCAGTACTTC. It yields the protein CASSERQGRTSGRFQYF.

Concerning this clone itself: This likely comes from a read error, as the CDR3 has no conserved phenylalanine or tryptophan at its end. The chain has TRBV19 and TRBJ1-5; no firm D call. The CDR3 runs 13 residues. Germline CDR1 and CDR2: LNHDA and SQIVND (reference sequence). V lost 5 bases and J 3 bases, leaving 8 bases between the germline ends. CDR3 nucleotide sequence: TGTGCCAGTAGTTTGGAGAACAATCAGCCCCAGCATCTT. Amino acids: CASSLENNQPQHL.

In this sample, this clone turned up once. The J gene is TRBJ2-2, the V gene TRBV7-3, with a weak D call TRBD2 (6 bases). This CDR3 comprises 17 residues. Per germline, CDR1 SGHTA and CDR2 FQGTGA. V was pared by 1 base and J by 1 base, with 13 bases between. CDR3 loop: CASSLNPPSVNTGELFF. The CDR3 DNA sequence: TGTGCCAGCAGCTTAAATCCCCCTAGCGTGAACACCGGGGAGCTGTTTTTT.

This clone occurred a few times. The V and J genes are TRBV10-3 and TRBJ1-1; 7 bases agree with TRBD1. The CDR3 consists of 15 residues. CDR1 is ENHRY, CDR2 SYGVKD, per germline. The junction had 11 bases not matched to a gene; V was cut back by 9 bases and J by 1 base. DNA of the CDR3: TGTGCCATTGGGACAGATCTTACCCCGAACACTGAAGCTTTCTTT. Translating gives CAIGTDLTPNTEAFF.

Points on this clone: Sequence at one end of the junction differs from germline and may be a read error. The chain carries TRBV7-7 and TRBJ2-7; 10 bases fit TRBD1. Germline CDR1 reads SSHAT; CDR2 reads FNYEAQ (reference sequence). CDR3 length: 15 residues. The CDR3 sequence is CASSFRQGAPYEQYF. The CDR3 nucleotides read TGTGCTAGCAGCTTCCGACAGGGGGCGCCCTACGAGCAGTACTTC.

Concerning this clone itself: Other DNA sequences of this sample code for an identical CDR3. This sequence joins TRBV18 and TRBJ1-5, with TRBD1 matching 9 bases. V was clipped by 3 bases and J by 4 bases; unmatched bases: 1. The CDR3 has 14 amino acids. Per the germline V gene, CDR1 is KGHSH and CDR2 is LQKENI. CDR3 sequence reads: CASSPGQGNQPQHF. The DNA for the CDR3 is TGTGCCAGCTCACCCGGACAGGGGAATCAGCCCCAGCATTTT.

The CDR3 nucleotides are TGTGCCATCAGGGACAGGCTTAATGGCGATGAGCAGTTCTTC. Its protein product is CAIRDRLNGDEQFF. J is TRBJ2-1 and V is TRBV10-3; 7 nucleotides align to TRBD1. This CDR3 has 14 amino acids. Trimming removed 6 bases from V and 8 bases from J; junction bases left unmatched: 10. The V gene's germline CDR1 is ENHRY and CDR2 SYGVKD.

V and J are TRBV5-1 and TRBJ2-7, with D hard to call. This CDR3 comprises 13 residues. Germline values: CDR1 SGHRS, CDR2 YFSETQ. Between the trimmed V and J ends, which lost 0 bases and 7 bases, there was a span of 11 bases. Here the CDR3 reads CASSLAAESEQYF. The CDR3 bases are TGCGCCAGCAGCTTGGCCGCGGAAAGTGAGCAGTACTTC.